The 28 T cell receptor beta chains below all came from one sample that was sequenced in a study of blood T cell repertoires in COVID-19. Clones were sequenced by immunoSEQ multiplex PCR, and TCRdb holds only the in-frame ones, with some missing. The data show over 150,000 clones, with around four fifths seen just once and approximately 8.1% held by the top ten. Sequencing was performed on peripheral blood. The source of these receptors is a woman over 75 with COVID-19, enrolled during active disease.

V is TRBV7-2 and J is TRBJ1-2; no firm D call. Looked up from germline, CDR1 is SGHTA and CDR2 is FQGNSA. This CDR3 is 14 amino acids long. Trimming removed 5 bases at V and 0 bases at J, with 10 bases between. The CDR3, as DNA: TGTGCCAGCAGCCACAGCCCTACTAACTATGGCTACACCTTC. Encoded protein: CASSHSPTNYGYTF.

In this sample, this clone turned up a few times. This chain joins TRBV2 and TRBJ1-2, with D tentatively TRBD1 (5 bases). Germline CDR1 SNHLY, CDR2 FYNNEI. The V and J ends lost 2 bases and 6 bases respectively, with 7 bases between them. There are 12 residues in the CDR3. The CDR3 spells CASSEQGHGYTF. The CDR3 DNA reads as TGTGCCAGCAGTGAACAGGGCCATGGCTACACCTTC.

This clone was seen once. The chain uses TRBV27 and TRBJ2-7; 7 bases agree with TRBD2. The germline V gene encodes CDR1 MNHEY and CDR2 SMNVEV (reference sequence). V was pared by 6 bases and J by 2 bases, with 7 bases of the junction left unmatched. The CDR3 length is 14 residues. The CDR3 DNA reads TGTGCCAGCAGATCTTGGGAGGGGACCTACGAGCAGTACTTC. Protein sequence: CASRSWEGTYEQYF.

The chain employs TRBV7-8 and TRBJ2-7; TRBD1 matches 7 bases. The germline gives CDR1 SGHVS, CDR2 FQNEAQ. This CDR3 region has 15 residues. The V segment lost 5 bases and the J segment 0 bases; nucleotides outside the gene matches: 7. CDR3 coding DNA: TGTGCCAGCAGCGCCCCCGGGACAGCCTCCTACGAGCAGTACTTC. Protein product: CASSAPGTASYEQYF.

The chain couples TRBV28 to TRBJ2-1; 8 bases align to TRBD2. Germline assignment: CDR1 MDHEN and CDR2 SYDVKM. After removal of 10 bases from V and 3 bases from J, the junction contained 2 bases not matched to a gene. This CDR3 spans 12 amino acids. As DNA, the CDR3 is TGTGCCATAGGGACTAGCTACAATGAGCAGTTCTTC. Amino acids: CAIGTSYNEQFF.

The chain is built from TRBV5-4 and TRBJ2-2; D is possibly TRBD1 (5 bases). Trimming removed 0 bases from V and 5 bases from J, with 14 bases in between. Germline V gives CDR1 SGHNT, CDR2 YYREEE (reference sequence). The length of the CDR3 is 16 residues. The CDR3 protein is CASSLGRGSETGELFF. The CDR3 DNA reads TGTGCCAGCAGCTTGGGAAGGGGCTCGGAGACCGGGGAGCTGTTTTTT.

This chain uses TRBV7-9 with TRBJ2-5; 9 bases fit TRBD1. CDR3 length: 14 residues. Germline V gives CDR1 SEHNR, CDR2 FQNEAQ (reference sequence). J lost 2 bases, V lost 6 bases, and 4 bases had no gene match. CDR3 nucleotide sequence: TGTGCCAGCAGTACGGGACAGGGTCAAGAGACCCAGTACTTC. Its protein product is CASSTGQGQETQYF.

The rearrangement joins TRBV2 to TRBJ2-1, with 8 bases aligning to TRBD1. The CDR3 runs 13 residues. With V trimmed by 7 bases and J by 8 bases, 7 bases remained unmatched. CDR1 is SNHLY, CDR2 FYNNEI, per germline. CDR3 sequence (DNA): TGTGCCAGCAAGTTGCAGGGGGCCGATGAGCAGTTCTTC. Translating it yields CASKLQGADEQFF. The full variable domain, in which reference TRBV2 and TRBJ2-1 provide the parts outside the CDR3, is EPEVTQTPSHQVTQMGQEVILRCVPISNHLYFYWYRQILGQKVEFLVSFYNNEISEKSEIFDDQFSVERPDGSNFTLKIRSTKLEDSAMYFCASKLQGADEQFFGPGTRLTVL.

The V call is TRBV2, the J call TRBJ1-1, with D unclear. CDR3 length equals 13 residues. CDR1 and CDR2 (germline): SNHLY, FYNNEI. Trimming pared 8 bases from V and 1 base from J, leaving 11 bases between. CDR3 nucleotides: TGTGCCAGCTGTGGCCGGAGGAACACTGAAGCTTTCTTT. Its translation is CASCGRRNTEAFF.

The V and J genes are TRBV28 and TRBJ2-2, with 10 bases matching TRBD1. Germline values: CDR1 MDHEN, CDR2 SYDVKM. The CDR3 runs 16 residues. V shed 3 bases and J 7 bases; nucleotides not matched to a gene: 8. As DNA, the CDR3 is TGTGCCAGCAGTTTCCCGGACAGGGGGATTTTCGGGGAGCTGTTTTTT. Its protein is CASSFPDRGIFGELFF.

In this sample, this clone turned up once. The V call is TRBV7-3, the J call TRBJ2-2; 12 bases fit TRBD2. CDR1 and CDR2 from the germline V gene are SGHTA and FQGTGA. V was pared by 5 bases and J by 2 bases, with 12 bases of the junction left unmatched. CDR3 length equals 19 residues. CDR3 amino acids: CASSLPLGLAGSNTGELFF. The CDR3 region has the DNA TGTGCCAGCAGCCTCCCTCTGGGACTAGCGGGTTCTAACACCGGGGAGCTGTTTTTT.

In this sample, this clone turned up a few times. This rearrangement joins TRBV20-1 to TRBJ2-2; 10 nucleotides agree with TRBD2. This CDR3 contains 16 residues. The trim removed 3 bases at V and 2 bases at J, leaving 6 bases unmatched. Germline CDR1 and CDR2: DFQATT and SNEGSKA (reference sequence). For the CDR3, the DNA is TGCAGTGCTAGTGGGGCTAGCGGGGGCAACACCGGGGAGCTGTTTTTT. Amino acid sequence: CSASGASGGNTGELFF.

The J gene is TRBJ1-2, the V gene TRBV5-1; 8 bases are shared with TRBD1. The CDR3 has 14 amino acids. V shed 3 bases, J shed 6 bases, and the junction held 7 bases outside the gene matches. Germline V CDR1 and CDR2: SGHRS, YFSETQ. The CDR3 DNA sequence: TGCGCCAGCAGCTCCGGACAGGGTCAGGATGGCTACACCTTC. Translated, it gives CASSSGQGQDGYTF.

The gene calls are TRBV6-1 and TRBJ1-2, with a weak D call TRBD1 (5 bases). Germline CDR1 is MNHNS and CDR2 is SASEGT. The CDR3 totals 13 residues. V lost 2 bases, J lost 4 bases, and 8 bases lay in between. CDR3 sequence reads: CASSEQGGYGYTF. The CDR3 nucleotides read TGTGCCAGCAGTGAACAGGGAGGCTATGGCTACACCTTC.

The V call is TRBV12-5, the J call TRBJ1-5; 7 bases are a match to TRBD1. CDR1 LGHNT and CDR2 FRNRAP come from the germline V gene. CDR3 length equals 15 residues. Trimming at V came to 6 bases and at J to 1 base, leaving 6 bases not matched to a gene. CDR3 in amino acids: CASGPGQSSNQPQHF. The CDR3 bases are TGTGCTAGTGGCCCGGGACAGAGCAGCAATCAGCCCCAGCATTTT.

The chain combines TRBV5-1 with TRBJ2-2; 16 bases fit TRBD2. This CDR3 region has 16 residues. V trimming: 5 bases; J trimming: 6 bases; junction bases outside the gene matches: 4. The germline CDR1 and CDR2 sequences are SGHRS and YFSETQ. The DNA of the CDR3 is TGCGCCAGCAGGGGACTAGCGGGAGGGCTGGCCGGGGAGCTGTTTTTT. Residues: CASRGLAGGLAGELFF.

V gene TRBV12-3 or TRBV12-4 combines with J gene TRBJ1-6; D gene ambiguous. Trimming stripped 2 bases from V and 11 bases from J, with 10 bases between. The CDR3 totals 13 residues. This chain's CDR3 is CASSLYAIAPLHF. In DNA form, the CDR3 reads TGTGCCAGCAGTTTATACGCTATCGCACCCCTCCACTTT.

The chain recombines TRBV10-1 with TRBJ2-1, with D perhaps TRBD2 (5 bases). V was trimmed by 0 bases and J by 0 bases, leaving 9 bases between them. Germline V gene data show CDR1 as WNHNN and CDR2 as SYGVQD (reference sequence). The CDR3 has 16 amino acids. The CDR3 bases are TGCGCCAGCAGTGAGTCGAGGGTGGGCTCCTACAATGAGCAGTTCTTC. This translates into CASSESRVGSYNEQFF.

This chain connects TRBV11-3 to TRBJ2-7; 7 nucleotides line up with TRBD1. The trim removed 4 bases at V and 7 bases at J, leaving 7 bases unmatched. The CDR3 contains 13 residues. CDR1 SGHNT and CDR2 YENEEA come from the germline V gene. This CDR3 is CASSYGQDMEQYF. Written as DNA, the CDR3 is TGTGCCAGCAGCTACGGACAGGATATGGAGCAGTACTTC.

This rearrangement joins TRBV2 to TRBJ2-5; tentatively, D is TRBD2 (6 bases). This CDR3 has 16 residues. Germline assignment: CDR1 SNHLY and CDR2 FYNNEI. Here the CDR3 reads CATTAGLADGQETQYF. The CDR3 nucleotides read TGTGCGACCACAGCGGGCCTGGCTGACGGCCAAGAGACCCAGTACTTC. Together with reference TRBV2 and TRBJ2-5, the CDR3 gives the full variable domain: EPEVTQTPSHQVTQMGQEVILRCVPISNHLYFYWYRQILGQKVEFLVSFYNNEISEKSEIFDDQFSVERPDGSNFTLKIRSTKLEDSAMYFCATTAGLADGQETQYFGPGTRLLVL.

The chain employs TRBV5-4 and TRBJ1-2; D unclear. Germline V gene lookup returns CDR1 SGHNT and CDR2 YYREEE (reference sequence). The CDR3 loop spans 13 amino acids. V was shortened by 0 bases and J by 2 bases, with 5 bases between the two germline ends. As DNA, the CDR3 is TGTGCCAGCAGCTTGGACAGCAACTATGGCTACACCTTC. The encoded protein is CASSLDSNYGYTF.

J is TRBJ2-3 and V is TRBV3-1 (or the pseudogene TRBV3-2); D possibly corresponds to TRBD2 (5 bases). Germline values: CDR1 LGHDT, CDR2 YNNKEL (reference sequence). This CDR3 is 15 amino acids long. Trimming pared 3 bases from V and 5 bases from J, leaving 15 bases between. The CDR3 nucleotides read TGTGCCAGCAGCCACCACCGGCTAGCCGGAGATACGCAGTATTTT. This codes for CASSHHRLAGDTQYF.

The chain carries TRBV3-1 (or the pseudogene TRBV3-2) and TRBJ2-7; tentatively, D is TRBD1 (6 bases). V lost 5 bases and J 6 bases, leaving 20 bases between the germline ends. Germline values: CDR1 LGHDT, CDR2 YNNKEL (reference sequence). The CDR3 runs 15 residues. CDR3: CASSSGNRVPAEQYF. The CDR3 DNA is TGTGCCAGCAGCTCGGGAAACAGGGTTCCGGCCGAGCAGTACTTC.

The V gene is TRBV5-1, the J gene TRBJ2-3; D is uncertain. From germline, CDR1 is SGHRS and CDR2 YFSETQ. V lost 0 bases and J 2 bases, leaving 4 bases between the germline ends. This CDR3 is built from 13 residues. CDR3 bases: TGCGCCAGCAGCTTGGGTTACACAGATACGCAGTATTTT. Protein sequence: CASSLGYTDTQYF.

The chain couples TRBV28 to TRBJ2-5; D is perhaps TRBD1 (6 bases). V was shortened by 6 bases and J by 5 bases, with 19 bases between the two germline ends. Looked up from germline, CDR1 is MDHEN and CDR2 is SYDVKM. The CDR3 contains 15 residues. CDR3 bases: TGTGCCAGCAGCTTAGTCGGGCAGGGGCCGGAGACCCAGTACTTC. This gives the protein CASSLVGQGPETQYF.

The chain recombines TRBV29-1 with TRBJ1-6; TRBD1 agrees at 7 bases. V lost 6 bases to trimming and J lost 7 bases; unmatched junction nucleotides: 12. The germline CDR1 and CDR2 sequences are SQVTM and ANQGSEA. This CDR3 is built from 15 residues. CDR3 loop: CSVGTGTGDNSPLHF. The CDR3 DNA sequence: TGCAGCGTGGGGACCGGAACAGGGGACAATTCACCCCTCCACTTT.

The CDR3 protein is CASSKGQADNQPQHF. DNA for the CDR3: TGTGCCAGTAGTAAGGGACAGGCGGACAATCAGCCCCAGCATTTT. The V gene is TRBV19, the J gene TRBJ1-5, with 8 bases matching TRBD1. CDR3 length equals 15 residues. Unmatched junction bases numbered 5, after V lost 4 bases and J lost 3 bases. Germline V lookup: CDR1 LNHDA, CDR2 SQIVND (reference sequence).

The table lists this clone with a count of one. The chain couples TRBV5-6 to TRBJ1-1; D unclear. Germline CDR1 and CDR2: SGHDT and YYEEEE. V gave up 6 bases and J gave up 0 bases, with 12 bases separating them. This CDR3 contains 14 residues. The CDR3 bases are TGTGCCAGCACCTCAGATCCGATGAACACTGAAGCTTTCTTT. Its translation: CASTSDPMNTEAFF.